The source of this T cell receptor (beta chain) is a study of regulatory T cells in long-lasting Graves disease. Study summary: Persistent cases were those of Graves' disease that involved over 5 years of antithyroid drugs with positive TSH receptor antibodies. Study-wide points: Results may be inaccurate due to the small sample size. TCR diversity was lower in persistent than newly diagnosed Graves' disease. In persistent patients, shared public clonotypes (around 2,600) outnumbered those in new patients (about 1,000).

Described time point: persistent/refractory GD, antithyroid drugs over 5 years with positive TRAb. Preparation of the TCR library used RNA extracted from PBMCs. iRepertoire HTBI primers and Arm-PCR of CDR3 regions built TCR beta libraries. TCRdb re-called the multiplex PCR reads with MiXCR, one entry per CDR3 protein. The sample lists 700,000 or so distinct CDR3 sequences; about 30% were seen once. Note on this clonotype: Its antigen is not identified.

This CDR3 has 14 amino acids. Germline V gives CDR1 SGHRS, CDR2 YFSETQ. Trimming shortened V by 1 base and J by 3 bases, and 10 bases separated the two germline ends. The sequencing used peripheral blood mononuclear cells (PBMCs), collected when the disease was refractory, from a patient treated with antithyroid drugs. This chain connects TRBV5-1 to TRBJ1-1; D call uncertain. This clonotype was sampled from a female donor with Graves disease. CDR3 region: CASSLTTPDTEAFF. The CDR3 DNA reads TGCGCCAGCAGCTTGACAACCCCGGACACTGAAGCTTTCTTT.